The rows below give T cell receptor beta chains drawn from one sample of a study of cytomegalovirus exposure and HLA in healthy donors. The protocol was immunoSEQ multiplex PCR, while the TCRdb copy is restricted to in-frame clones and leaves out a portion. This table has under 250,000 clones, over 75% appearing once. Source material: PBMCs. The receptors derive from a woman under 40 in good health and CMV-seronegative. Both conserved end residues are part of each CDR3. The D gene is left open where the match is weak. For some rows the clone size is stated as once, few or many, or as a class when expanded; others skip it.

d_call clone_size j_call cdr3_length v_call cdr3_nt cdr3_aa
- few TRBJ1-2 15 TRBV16 TGTGCCAGCAGCCAATCCCCAGGGGATAACTATGGCTACACCTTC CASSQSPGDNYGYTF
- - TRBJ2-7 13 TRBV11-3 TGTGCCAGCAGCGCCGGACAGTCTTACGAGCAGTACTTC CASSAGQSYEQYF
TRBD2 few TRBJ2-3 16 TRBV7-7 TGTGCCAGCAGCAATAATCTAGCGGGCAACACAGATACGCAGTATTTT CASSNNLAGNTDTQYF
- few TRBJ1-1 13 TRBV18 TGTGCCAGCTCACGAAATGGGGGAGGTGTAGCTTTCTTT CASSRNGGGVAFF
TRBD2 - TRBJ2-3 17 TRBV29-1 TGCAGCGCCCCGGGACTAGCGGGAGGGAACGGGACAGATACGCAGTATTTT CSAPGLAGGNGTDTQYF
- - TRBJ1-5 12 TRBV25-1 TGTGCCAGCAGTGATAGAGCGGGAGCCCAGCATTTT CASSDRAGAQHF
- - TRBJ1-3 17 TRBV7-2 TGTGCCAGCAGCTTAATCGCAGGGTGGGCCTCTGGAAACACCATATATTTT CASSLIAGWASGNTIYF
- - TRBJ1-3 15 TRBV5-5 TGTGCCAGCAGCCCCGCTGGGGCCTCTGGAAACACCATATATTTT CASSPAGASGNTIYF
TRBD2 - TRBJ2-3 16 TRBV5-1 TGCGCCAGCAGCTCGGGACTAGCGGGGGAGGCAGATACGCAGTATTTT CASSSGLAGEADTQYF
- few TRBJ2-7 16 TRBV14 TGTGCCAGCAGCCAAGGGTGGCAGGGAAGGGGCTACGAGCAGTACTTC CASSQGWQGRGYEQYF
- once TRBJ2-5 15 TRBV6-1 TGTGCCAGCAGTCGGCAGGGCCTTGAGAGGGAGACCCAGTACTTC CASSRQGLERETQYF
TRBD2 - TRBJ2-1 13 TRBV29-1 TGCAGCGCCAAGACTAGCGGCTACAATGAGCAGTTCTTC CSAKTSGYNEQFF
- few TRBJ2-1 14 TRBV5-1 TGCGCCAGCAGCTTGTCGACTTCCTACAATGAGCAGTTCTTC CASSLSTSYNEQFF
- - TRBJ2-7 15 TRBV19 TGTGCCAGTAGAAGAACAGCTTCAAGCTCCTACGAGCAGTACTTC CASRRTASSSYEQYF
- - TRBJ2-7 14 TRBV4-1 TGCGCCAGCAGCCCTAAGGGGGACCTTAATGAGCAGTACTTC CASSPKGDLNEQYF
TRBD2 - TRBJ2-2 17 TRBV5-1 TGCGCCAGCAGCTTGTGGCCTAGCGGGTCGAACACCGGGGAGCTGTTTTTT CASSLWPSGSNTGELFF